This T cell receptor (beta chain) was sequenced during a study of OX40 agonist ivuxolimab in advanced cancers. The wider study: Ivuxolimab is a fully human IgG2 antibody that activates OX40 (CD134). A diagnosis of hepatocellular carcinoma, melanoma, renal cell or head and neck cancer was present in dose-escalation patients.

This CDR3 is 16 amino acids long. V was pared by 5 bases and J by 3 bases, with 18 bases between. In germline, CDR1 is MNHNY, CDR2 SVGAGI (reference sequence). Points from the study as a whole: Researchers did not determine the expanded peripheral T cells' antigen specificity. Low normalized clonal expansion also occurred in some nonresponding patients.

Some clones are missing from TCRdb's copy, which holds only in-frame ones; the method was immunoSEQ multiplex PCR. The data show a few thousand clones, 81% seen once. As for this clone: Its cognate antigen is unknown.

This specimen was CD4+ or CD8+ T cells sorted from blood, taken in a trial of the OX40 agonist ivuxolimab. The genes are TRBV6-6 and TRBJ2-3, with D possibly TRBD2 on 7 matching bases. The clonotype originates from an adult with an advanced solid tumor such as melanoma, head and neck, liver or kidney cancer. CDR3 loop: CASSRLGGAGTDTQYF. CDR3 in DNA: TGTGCCAGCAGTCGTCTAGGGGGGGCCGGGACAGATACGCAGTATTTT.